Listed below are T cell receptor beta chains from one sample, sequenced in a study of cytomegalovirus exposure and HLA in healthy donors. Sequenced by immunoSEQ multiplex PCR; TCRdb stores in-frame clones only, minus some. The sample holds over 90,000 clones, roughly 66% seen once. Input material: PBMCs. These receptors all come from a woman in her fifties or sixties in good health and CMV-seronegative. Both conserved end residues are part of each CDR3. D genes are given only for firm matches. Only part of the rows carry a size: once, few, many, or a class if the clone is expanded.

v_gene	abundance	d_gene	j_gene	CDR3nt	CDR3aa
TRBV15	few	NA	TRBJ1-5	TGTGCCACCAGCAGAGAGCGACAGGTCGGGAATCAGCCCCAGCATTTT	CATSRERQVGNQPQHF
TRBV5-6	NA	NA	TRBJ1-4	TGTGCCAGCAGCTTGCGGGGGGCAACTAATGAAAAACTGTTTTTT	CASSLRGATNEKLFF
TRBV5-1	NA	TRBD1	TRBJ2-1	TGCGCCAGCAGCCTGGGACAGGCCTCCTACAATGAGCAGTTCTTC	CASSLGQASYNEQFF
TRBV6-5	NA	NA	TRBJ2-6	TGTGCCAGCAGGCTAACCTCGGCTGGGGCCAACGTCCTGACTTTC	CASRLTSAGANVLTF
TRBV2	once	NA	TRBJ1-2	TGTGCCAGCATGGTACAGGTTTTTGGCTACACCTTC	CASMVQVFGYTF
TRBV2	NA	NA	TRBJ1-5	TGTGCCAGCAGTGATACCAGGGATAAATGGGGTGGTTTCCAGCCCCAGCATTTT	CASSDTRDKWGGFQPQHF
TRBV15	once	TRBD2	TRBJ2-3	TGTGCCACCAGCAGAGATGGGACTAGGGGCACAGATACGCAGTATTTT	CATSRDGTRGTDTQYF
TRBV6-5	NA	TRBD1	TRBJ2-7	TGTGCCAGCAGTTGGACAGGGGATAGCTCCTACGAGCAGTACTTC	CASSWTGDSSYEQYF
TRBV6-1	few	TRBD2	TRBJ2-5	TGTGCCAGCATCAGGACTAGCGGGATGGAGACCCAGTACTTC	CASIRTSGMETQYF
TRBV2	NA	NA	TRBJ1-1	TGTGCCAGCAGTTTTGGGGAGGGGAACACTGAAGCTTTCTTT	CASSFGEGNTEAFF
TRBV19	few	NA	TRBJ2-1	TGTGCCAGTAGTATAGGTCGTCTATTCGACAATGAGCAGTTCTTC	CASSIGRLFDNEQFF
TRBV29-1	NA	NA	TRBJ2-3	TGCAGCGTTGAGAGCGTCAGGGGAGCCACAGATACGCAGTATTTT	CSVESVRGATDTQYF
TRBV21-1	NA	NA	TRBJ1-5	TGTGCCAGCAGCAAAATCAGGCAGGGGCCTCAGCCCCAGCATTTT	CASSKIRQGPQPQHF
TRBV5-1	NA	TRBD2	TRBJ2-1	TGCGCCAGCAGCTTTGCACTAGCGGGAGGGCCGGACGTCTCTGAGCAGTTCTTC	CASSFALAGGPDVSEQFF
TRBV10-3	NA	NA	TRBJ2-7	TGTGCCATCGATACAGTAATCCCCTACGAGCAGTACTTC	CAIDTVIPYEQYF
TRBV6-5	NA	NA	TRBJ1-2	TGTGCCAGCAGGCTCGGGGGTCGCTATGGCTACACCTTC	CASRLGGRYGYTF
TRBV18	NA	NA	TRBJ1-5	TGTGCCAGCTCACAGCAGGGCGGTCGTTATAGCAATCAGCCCCAGCATTTT	CASSQQGGRYSNQPQHF
TRBV2	NA	TRBD2	TRBJ2-7	TGTGCCAGCAAAAAGGAGCGGGAGGCCCCCGAGCAGTACTTC	CASKKEREAPEQYF
TRBV19	NA	TRBD1	TRBJ1-5	TGTGCCAGCACCGGGACAGGGGGTGGTCAGCCCCAGCATTTT	CASTGTGGGQPQHF
TRBV6-5	NA	NA	TRBJ1-2	TGTGCCAGTCGGCAGGCGTTCTATGGCTACACCTTC	CASRQAFYGYTF
TRBV7-2	once	TRBD1	TRBJ1-2	TGTGCCAGCAGCTCCCCCCCGGGACAGAACAACTATGGCTACACCTTC	CASSSPPGQNNYGYTF
TRBV20-1	NA	NA	TRBJ2-5	TGCAGTGCTCGTCAAAGAGCGGCCCAGTACTTC	CSARQRAAQYF
TRBV5-1	NA	TRBD1	TRBJ1-1	TGCGCCAGCAGCGCAGCTAGGGACAGGGGAATCGGCACTGAAGCTTTCTTT	CASSAARDRGIGTEAFF
TRBV25-1	NA	NA	TRBJ2-1	TGTGCCAGCAGCCCCAAAGGTGTTGAGTGGGCGAATAATGAGCAGTTCTTC	CASSPKGVEWANNEQFF
TRBV20-1	NA	NA	TRBJ2-3	TGCAGTGCCTATAGCACAGATACGCAGTATTTT	CSAYSTDTQYF
TRBV7-8	NA	NA	TRBJ1-1	TGTGCCAGCAGCTTAGCGGACAGTCAAGAAGCTTTCTTT	CASSLADSQEAFF
TRBV27	NA	NA	TRBJ1-6	TGTGCCAGCAGTATCAGCGGTGGGGGCGAGATGGAGTCGCCCCTCCACTTT	CASSISGGGEMESPLHF
TRBV19	NA	TRBD1	TRBJ2-5	TGTGCCAGTAGCCGAACAGGGGGCCGGGAGACCCAGTACTTC	CASSRTGGRETQYF
TRBV18	NA	TRBD2	TRBJ2-5	TGTGCCAGCTCACCAATCGTTGGGGGGGAAGAGACCCAGTACTTC	CASSPIVGGEETQYF
TRBV2	few	NA	TRBJ2-4	TGTGCCAGCAGTGAATACGGACAAGCCCTTCAAAACATTCAGTACTTC	CASSEYGQALQNIQYF
TRBV18	NA	NA	TRBJ1-2	TGTGCCAGCTCACGCGAACAGCCCTATGGCTACACCTTC	CASSREQPYGYTF
TRBV6-5	few	TRBD2	TRBJ2-1	TGTGCCAGCAGCTCGAGCGGGAGCTCCTACAATGAGCAGTTCTTC	CASSSSGSSYNEQFF
TRBV7-3	NA	TRBD1	TRBJ2-1	TGTGCCAGCAGCAACACGGCCGGGACAGGGGTTAACAATGAGCAGTTCTTC	CASSNTAGTGVNNEQFF
TRBV7-2	NA	NA	TRBJ2-1	TGTGCCAGCAGCTTATCGGCGGTGGAAAATGAGCAGTTCTTC	CASSLSAVENEQFF
TRBV7-2	once	NA	TRBJ2-5	TGTGCCAGCAGCTTGGGGGCCGGGACGTTGGAGACCCAGTACTTC	CASSLGAGTLETQYF
TRBV5-1	once	TRBD1	TRBJ1-1	TGCGCCAGCAGCTTGTTGGGACAGTCGGGGGCCGAAGCTTTCTTT	CASSLLGQSGAEAFF
TRBV7-9	NA	NA	TRBJ1-3	TGTGCCAGCAGCTCTCCCCCCCGGGGAGGCTCTGGAAACACCATATATTTT	CASSSPPRGGSGNTIYF
TRBV11-2	NA	NA	TRBJ2-6	TGTGCCAGCACCCTAAGGAGGATGTCTGGGGCCAACGTCCTGACTTTC	CASTLRRMSGANVLTF
TRBV5-6	few	TRBD1	TRBJ2-1	TGTGCCAGCAGCTTACAGGGGGCCCTCTCCTACAATGAGCAGTTCTTC	CASSLQGALSYNEQFF
TRBV9	NA	TRBD2	TRBJ2-3	TGTGCCAGCAGTGTCCCCCGGGCGGGAGGCACAGATACGCAGTATTTT	CASSVPRAGGTDTQYF
TRBV27	NA	TRBD1	TRBJ2-5	TGTGCCAGCAGTTTAAGGGCAGGGGGTTTCTCAGAGACCCAGTACTTC	CASSLRAGGFSETQYF
TRBV6-1	NA	TRBD2	TRBJ2-1	TGTGCCAGCAGTGAAGCAGAAGTTTGGACTAGCATTGAGCAGTTCTTC	CASSEAEVWTSIEQFF
TRBV20-1	NA	NA	TRBJ2-3	TGCAGTGGAGTGGGCCGTGATACGCAGTATTTT	CSGVGRDTQYF
TRBV29-1	NA	TRBD2	TRBJ2-3	TGCAGCGTGGGGGGGGATACGCAGTATTTT	CSVGGDTQYF
TRBV25-1	few	NA	TRBJ2-2	TGTGCCATCAAGGTGGTAGGCTCTAGCTGGGAGCTGTTTTTT	CAIKVVGSSWELFF
TRBV6-1	NA	NA	TRBJ2-7	TGTGCCAGCAGTGGTATCGACAGCCTCGTTCTCTACGAGCAGTACTTC	CASSGIDSLVLYEQYF
TRBV5-1	NA	NA	TRBJ2-5	TGCGCCAGCAGCCCGGTGGGGCCCCAAGAGACCCAGTACTTC	CASSPVGPQETQYF
TRBV5-6	NA	TRBD2	TRBJ2-1	TGTGCCAGCAGCGCAAGACTAGCGGGGGGCCCCTACAATGAGCAGTTCTTC	CASSARLAGGPYNEQFF
TRBV11-2	NA	NA	TRBJ2-7	TGTGCCAGCAGCTTAGCCGGGGGAACCTACGAGCAGTACTTC	CASSLAGGTYEQYF
TRBV29-1	NA	NA	TRBJ2-7	TGCAGCGTGTCTCCGGGTTACGAGCAGTACTTC	CSVSPGYEQYF